This TCR beta chain was identified during a study of graft-versus-host responses after intestinal transplantation. Points from the study as a whole: There was an association between peak levels of circulating GvH clones and early post-transplant HvG declines.

Generated by immunoSEQ multiplex PCR, the TCRdb table keeps only in-frame clones and is missing some. Of roughly 21,000 clones listed, around two fifths are singletons. The culture paired approximately 200,000 irradiated violet-dye-labeled stimulators with approximately 200,000 CFSE-labeled responders. V gave up 2 bases and J gave up 9 bases; unmatched junction bases: 6. Per germline, CDR1 ENHRY and CDR2 SYGVKD. There are 15 residues in the CDR3. This sequence was found in a human patient who received an intestinal transplant. The chain carries TRBV10-3 and TRBJ2-1; 11 bases align to TRBD2. The source material was alloreactive CD8+ T cells from a mixed lymphocyte reaction culture, sampled before intestinal transplant. Subset indicated: CFSE-low proliferating T cells sorted from roughly 6-day pre-transplant mixed lymphocyte reaction (GvH or HvG direction). CDR3 coding DNA: TGTGCCATCAGTGAGGCTAGCGGGAGGTTAAGTGAGCAGTTCTTC. This codes for CAISEASGRLSEQFF.